Described below is a single T cell receptor beta chain sequence and its context. Genes and germline come from the mouse. The CDR3 goes on 1 residue after the read ends, and that part is filled in from the germline J gene. The protocol was immunoSEQ multiplex PCR, while the TCRdb copy is restricted to in-frame clones and leaves out a portion. Here the sample spans around 7,600 clones, around half being singletons. This specimen belongs to a study of tissue T cells after allogeneic stem cell transplantation. Time point indicated: mouse harvest day 7 after allogeneic transplant. Mouse grafts combined 10^7 T-cell-depleted bone marrow cells with 10^6 splenic CD5+ T cells. CDR3 length: 14 amino acids. V was pared by 6 bases and J by 0 bases, with 4 bases of the junction left unmatched. Germline V gene data show CDR1 as KGHPV and CDR2 as FQNQEV (reference sequence).

The chain joins TRBV26 to TRBJ1-1; 7 nucleotides line up with TRBD1. The clonotype was recovered from a female BALB/c mouse given C57BL/6 T cells with graft-versus-host disease after an allogeneic hematopoietic cell transplant. The specimen was gut tissue. The CDR3 here is CASRPGQSNTEVFF. The CDR3 DNA, read in part, is TGTGCCAGCAGGCCGGGACAGTCAAACACAGAAGTCTTC. Together with reference TRBV26 and TRBJ1-1, the CDR3 gives the full variable domain: NSKVIQTPRYLVKGQGQKAKMRCIPEKGHPVVFWYQQNKNNEFKFLINFQNQEVLQQIDMTEKRFSAECPSNSPCSLEIQSSEAGDSALYLCASRPGQSNTEVFFGKGTRLTVV.